In this sample, the clone carrying this TCR beta chain turned up once. Its specificity is not known. The CDR3 is 16 residues long. Germline-derived CDR1 and CDR2 are SGHAT and FQNNGV. V shed 2 bases and J shed 7 bases, with 19 bases lying between them. The data stem from a study of cytomegalovirus exposure and HLA in healthy donors. Study findings and constraints: Other equally common chains were less clonally expanded than HLA-associated TCR beta chains, a later analysis showed. The investigators catalogued 150 or so TCR beta chains as cytomegalovirus-associated. For most TCR sequences rarity was the rule, although some public TCRs occurred in many donors.

The PCR made use of 60 Vbeta and 13 Jbeta primers. TCRdb's copy holds only in-frame clones and misses some; the assay was immunoSEQ multiplex PCR. This table holds about 120,000 clones, roughly three quarters found once. The chain combines TRBV11-2 with TRBJ2-3, with D possibly TRBD2 on 6 matching bases. Sequencing used PBMCs. The clonotype comes from a man aged 18 to 30 in good health and CMV-seronegative. The CDR3 coding sequence is TGTGCCAGCAGCTTAAGGGAACTAGCAGGGCTATATACGCAGTATTTT. This encodes CASSLRELAGLYTQYF.